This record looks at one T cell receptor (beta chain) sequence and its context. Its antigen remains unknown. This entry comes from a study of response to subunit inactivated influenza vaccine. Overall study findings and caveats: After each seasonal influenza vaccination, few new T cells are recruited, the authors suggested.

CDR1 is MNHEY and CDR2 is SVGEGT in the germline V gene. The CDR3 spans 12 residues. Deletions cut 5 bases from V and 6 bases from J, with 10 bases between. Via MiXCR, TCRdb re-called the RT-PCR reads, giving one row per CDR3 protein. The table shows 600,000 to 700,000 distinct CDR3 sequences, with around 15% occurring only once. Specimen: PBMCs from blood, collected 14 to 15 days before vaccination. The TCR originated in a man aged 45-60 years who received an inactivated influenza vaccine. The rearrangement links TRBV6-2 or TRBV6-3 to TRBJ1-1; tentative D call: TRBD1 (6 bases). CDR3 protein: CASSRGGPEAFF. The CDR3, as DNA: TGTGCCAGCAGTAGGGGGGGGCCTGAAGCTTTCTTT.